Below are 7 T cell receptor beta chains sequenced from a single sample in a study of beta chain features in type 1 diabetes. Of the isolated RNA, all was reverse transcribed, and so the sequenced material was expressed TCRB transcripts. Repertoires were generated with immunoSEQ multiplex PCR, while TCRdb's copy carries only in-frame clones and drops some. The table has 350,000 to 450,000 clones, about 16% seen once. Sequencing used naive CD4+ T cells from blood. Every receptor here comes from a woman aged 18-35 years in good health.

Only a few counts were recorded for this clone. The same CDR3 arises from other DNA sequences in this sample as well. The V call is TRBV7-2, the J call TRBJ1-1, with 7 positions matching TRBD1. The germline V gene has CDR1 SGHTA and CDR2 FQGNSA. CDR3 length equals 14 residues. V dropped 3 bases and J dropped 0; count of bases not matched to a gene: 1. The CDR3 nucleotides are TGTGCCAGCAGCTTGGGACAGTTGAACACTGAAGCTTTCTTT. Amino acid sequence: CASSLGQLNTEAFF.

This clone was observed a few times. The rearrangement links TRBV2 to TRBJ2-7, with TRBD2 as a possible D gene (6 bases). This CDR3 is built from 14 residues. The V gene's germline CDR1 is SNHLY and CDR2 FYNNEI. Trimming took 4 bases from V and 0 from J, leaving 10 bases between them. CDR3 protein: CASSVRRDSYEQYF. CDR3 nucleotides: TGTGCCAGCAGTGTCCGGCGGGACTCCTACGAGCAGTACTTC.

This clone has more than one count but fewer than ten. The chain links TRBV19 to TRBJ2-7; D is ambiguous. V was trimmed by 7 bases and J by 1 base, leaving 20 bases between them. The CDR3 is 16 residues long. Germline CDR1 LNHDA, CDR2 SQIVND (reference sequence). DNA of the CDR3: TGTGCCAGTATGGCCTCGACTCAAACCACGTCCTACGAGCAGTACTTC. It is translated as CASMASTQTTSYEQYF.

This clone has only a few counts. This chain joins TRBV12-5 and TRBJ2-7, with TRBD2 as a possible D gene (6 bases). Germline CDR1 is LGHNT and CDR2 is FRNRAP. V lost 9 bases and J 3 bases, leaving 18 bases between the germline ends. This CDR3 has 14 residues. CDR3 amino acids: CASRREKGFYEQYF. Here the CDR3 DNA reads TGTGCTAGCAGACGGGAGAAGGGGTTCTACGAGCAGTACTTC.

This clone was seen a handful of times. The chain is built from TRBV5-1 and TRBJ2-1, with 9 bases lining up with TRBD2. The ends lost 0 bases at V and 7 bases at J; junction bases unmatched: 11. This CDR3 contains 17 residues. The germline V gene has CDR1 SGHRS and CDR2 YFSETQ. The CDR3 DNA reads TGCGCCAGCAGCTTGGCCCCCGGAGCGGGAGGAAGAAATGAGCAGTTCTTC. Translating it yields CASSLAPGAGGRNEQFF. The whole variable domain, remainder taken from reference TRBV5-1 and TRBJ2-1, is KAGVTQTPRYLIKTRGQQVTLSCSPISGHRSVSWYQQTPGQGLQFLFEYFSETQRNKGNFPGRFSGRQFSNSRSEMNVSTLELGDSALYLCASSLAPGAGGRNEQFFGPGTRLTVL.

The chain couples TRBV7-9 to TRBJ1-2; 7 positions agree with TRBD1. V lost 6 bases, J lost 0 bases, and 4 bases stayed unmatched. Germline V lookup: CDR1 SEHNR, CDR2 FQNEAQ (reference sequence). This CDR3 contains 14 residues. The CDR3 region has the DNA TGTGCCAGCAGGCCAGGGACAGCTAACTATGGCTACACCTTC. This translates into CASRPGTANYGYTF.

This clone was counted a few times. The chain joins TRBV30 to TRBJ2-5, with a tentative D call TRBD1 (6 bases). Looked up from germline, CDR1 is GTSNPN and CDR2 is SVGIG (reference sequence). V was shortened by 3 bases and J by 2 bases, with 10 bases between the two germline ends. The CDR3 spans 13 residues. This chain's CDR3 is CAWRQGYQETQYF. The CDR3 nucleotides are TGTGCCTGGAGACAGGGTTATCAAGAGACCCAGTACTTC.